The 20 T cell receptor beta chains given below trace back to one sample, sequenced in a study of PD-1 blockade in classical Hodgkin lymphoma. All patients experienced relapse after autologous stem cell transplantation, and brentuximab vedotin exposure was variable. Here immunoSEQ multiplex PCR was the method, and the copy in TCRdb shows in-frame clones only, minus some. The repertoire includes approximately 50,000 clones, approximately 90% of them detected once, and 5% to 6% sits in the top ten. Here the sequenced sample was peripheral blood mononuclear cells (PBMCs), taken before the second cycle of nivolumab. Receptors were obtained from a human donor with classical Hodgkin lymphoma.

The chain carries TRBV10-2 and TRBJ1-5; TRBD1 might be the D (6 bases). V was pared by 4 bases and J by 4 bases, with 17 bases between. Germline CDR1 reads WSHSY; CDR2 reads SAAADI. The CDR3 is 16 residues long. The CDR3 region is CASSGEAGTQNQPQHF. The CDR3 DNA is TGCGCCAGCAGTGGAGAGGCAGGGACACAGAATCAGCCCCAGCATTTT.

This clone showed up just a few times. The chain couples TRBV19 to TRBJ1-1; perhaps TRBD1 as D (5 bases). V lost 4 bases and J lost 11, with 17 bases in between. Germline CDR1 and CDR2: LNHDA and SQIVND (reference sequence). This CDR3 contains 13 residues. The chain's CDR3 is CASSTAGLSDAFF. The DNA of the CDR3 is TGTGCCAGTAGTACTGCAGGGCTTTCGGACGCTTTCTTT.

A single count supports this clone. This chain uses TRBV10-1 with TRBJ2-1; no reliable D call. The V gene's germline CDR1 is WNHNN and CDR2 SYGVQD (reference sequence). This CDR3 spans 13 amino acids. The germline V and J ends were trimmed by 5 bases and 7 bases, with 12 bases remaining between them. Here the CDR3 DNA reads TGCGCCAGCAGTCTAGGCTATAAGAATGAGCAGTTCTTC. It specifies CASSLGYKNEQFF.

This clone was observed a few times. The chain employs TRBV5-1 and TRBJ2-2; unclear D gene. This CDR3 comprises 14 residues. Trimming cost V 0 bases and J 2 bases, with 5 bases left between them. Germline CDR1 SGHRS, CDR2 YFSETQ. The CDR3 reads CASSLDSNTGELFF. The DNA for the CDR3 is TGCGCCAGCAGCTTGGACAGTAACACCGGGGAGCTGTTTTTT.

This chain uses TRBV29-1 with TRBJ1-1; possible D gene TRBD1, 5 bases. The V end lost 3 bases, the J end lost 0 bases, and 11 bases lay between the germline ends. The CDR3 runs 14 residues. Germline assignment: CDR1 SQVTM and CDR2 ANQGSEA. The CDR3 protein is CSVDGTLLNTEAFF. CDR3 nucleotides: TGCAGCGTTGATGGGACGCTACTGAACACTGAAGCTTTCTTT.

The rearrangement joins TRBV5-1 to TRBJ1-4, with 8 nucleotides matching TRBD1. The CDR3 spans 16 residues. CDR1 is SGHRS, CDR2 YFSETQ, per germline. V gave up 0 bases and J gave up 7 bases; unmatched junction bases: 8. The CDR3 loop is CASSLGKQGGGEKLFF. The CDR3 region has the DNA TGCGCCAGCAGCTTGGGGAAACAGGGGGGAGGTGAAAAACTGTTTTTT. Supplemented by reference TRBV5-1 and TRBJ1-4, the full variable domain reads KAGVTQTPRYLIKTRGQQVTLSCSPISGHRSVSWYQQTPGQGLQFLFEYFSETQRNKGNFPGRFSGRQFSNSRSEMNVSTLELGDSALYLCASSLGKQGGGEKLFFGSGTQLSVL.

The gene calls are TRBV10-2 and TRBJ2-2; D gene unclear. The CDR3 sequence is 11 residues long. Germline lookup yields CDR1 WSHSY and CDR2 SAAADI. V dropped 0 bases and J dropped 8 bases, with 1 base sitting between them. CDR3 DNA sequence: TGCGCCAGCAGTGAGTCTGGGGAGCTGTTTTTT. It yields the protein CASSESGELFF.

The CDR3 here is CASSVGYPTQETQYF. CDR3 coding DNA: TGTGCCAGCAGTGTGGGGTACCCCACCCAAGAGACCCAGTACTTC. V and J are TRBV6-1 and TRBJ2-5; D unresolved. From germline, CDR1 is MNHNS and CDR2 SASEGT. The CDR3 sequence is 15 residues long. V lost 4 bases and J lost 1, with 13 bases in between.

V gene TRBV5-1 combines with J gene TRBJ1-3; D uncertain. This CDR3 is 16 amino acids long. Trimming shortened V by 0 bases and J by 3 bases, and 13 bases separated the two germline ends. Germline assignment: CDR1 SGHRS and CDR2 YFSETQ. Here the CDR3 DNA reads TGCGCCAGCAGCTTGGAGTGGCAGGCCCTTGGAAACACCATATATTTT. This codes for CASSLEWQALGNTIYF.

The CDR3 nucleotides read TGCGCCAGCAGCTTGGAGGGGGGAAATCTAGGTGAGCAGTTCTTC. Translation: CASSLEGGNLGEQFF. The V and J genes are TRBV5-1 and TRBJ2-1; TRBD1 or TRBD2 may be the D gene (6 bases each). The CDR3 totals 15 residues. Deletions cut 0 bases from V and 9 bases from J, with 16 bases between. Germline CDR1 is SGHRS and CDR2 is YFSETQ.

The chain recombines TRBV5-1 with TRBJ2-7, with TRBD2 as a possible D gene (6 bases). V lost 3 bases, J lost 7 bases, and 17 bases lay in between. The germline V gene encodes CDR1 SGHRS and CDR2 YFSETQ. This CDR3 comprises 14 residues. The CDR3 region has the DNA TGCGCCAGCAGCTCCCGGGGGTCAAGTACGGAGCAGTACTTC. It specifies CASSSRGSSTEQYF.

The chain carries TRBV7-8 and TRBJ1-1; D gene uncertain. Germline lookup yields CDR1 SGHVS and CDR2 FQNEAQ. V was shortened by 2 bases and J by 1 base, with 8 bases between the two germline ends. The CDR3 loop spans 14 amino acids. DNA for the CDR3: TGTGCCAGCAGCTTAAATTATGGGAACACTGAAGCTTTCTTT. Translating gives CASSLNYGNTEAFF.

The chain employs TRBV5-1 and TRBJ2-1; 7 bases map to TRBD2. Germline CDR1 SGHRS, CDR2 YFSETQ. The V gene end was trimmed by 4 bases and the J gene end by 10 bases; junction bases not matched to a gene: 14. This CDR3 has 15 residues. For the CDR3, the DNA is TGCGCCAGCAGCCCCACCTACGGGACTATTGGAGAGCAGTTCTTC. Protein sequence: CASSPTYGTIGEQFF.

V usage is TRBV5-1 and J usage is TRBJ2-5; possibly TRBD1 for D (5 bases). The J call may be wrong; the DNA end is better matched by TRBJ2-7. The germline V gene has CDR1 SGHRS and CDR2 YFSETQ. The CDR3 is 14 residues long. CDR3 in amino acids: CASSLEDRVYEQYF. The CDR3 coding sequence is TGCGCCAGCAGCTTAGAAGACAGAGTATACGAGCAGTACTTC.

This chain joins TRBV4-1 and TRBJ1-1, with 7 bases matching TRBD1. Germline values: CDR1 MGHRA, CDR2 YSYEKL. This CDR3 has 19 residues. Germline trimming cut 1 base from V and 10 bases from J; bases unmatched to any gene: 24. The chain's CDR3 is CASSQGGDKEIRQGIGAFF. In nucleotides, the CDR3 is TGCGCCAGCAGCCAAGGGGGGGATAAGGAAATTAGACAGGGTATAGGAGCTTTCTTT.

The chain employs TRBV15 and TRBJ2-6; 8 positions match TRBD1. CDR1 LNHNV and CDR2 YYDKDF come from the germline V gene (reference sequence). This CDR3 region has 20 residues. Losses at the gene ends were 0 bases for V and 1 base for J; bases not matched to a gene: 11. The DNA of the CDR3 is TGTGCCACCAGCAGAGATTTTACAGGGGGGTTCGGGTCTGGGGCCAACGTCCTGACTTTC. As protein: CATSRDFTGGFGSGANVLTF.

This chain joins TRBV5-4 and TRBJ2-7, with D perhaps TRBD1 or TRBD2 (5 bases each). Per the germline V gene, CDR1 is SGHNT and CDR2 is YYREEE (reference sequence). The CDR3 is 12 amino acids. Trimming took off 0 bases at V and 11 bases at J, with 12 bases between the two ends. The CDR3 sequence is CASSLEGTREYF. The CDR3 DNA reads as TGTGCCAGCAGCTTGGAGGGGACGAGGGAGTACTTC.

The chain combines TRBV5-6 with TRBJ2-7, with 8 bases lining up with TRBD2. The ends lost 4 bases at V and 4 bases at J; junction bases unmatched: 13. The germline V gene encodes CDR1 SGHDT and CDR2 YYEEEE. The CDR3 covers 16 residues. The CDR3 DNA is TGTGCCAGCAGCCTCCTTTCGGGGGGGGCCCCTTACGAGCAGTACTTC. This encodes CASSLLSGGAPYEQYF.

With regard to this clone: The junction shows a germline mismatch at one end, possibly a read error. The CDR3 is CARRASGGYEQYF. For the CDR3, the DNA is TGTGCCCGGAGGGCCAGCGGGGGCTACGAGCAGTACTTC. The V call is TRBV30, the J call TRBJ2-7, with 8 bases fitting TRBD2. The germline V gene encodes CDR1 GTSNPN and CDR2 SVGIG (reference sequence). The CDR3 loop spans 13 amino acids. Full variable domain (rest looked up from reference TRBV30 and TRBJ2-7): SQTIHQWPATLVQPVGSPLSLECTVEGTSNPNLYWYRQAAGRGLQLLFYSVGIGQISSEVPQNLSASRPQDRQFILSSKKLLLSDSGFYLCARRASGGYEQYFGPGTRLTVT.

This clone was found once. CDR3 nucleotide sequence: TGTGCCAGCAGTGGGTTCAGGGGCGGGGCCAACGTCCTGACTTTC. Translated, it gives CASSGFRGGANVLTF. The chain combines TRBV6-1 with TRBJ2-6, with a tentative D call TRBD1 (6 bases). The CDR3 consists of 15 residues. Trimming removed 4 bases at V and 4 bases at J, with 11 bases between. Per germline, CDR1 MNHNS and CDR2 SASEGT.